These 14 T cell receptor beta chains came from one sample sequenced in a study of blood T cell repertoires in COVID-19. Sequencing was performed with immunoSEQ multiplex PCR; in TCRdb, only in-frame clones are kept and a portion is missing. Counted here are 90,000 to 150,000 clones, around 85% occurring once; the ten biggest clones make up 7.9%. The sequenced material came from peripheral blood. The receptors were sampled from a man in his 70s who had recovered from COVID-19.

This chain joins TRBV2 and TRBJ1-1; no reliable D call. Trimming removed 3 bases from V and 1 base from J, with 9 bases in between. Germline-derived CDR1 and CDR2 are SNHLY and FYNNEI. This CDR3 is built from 14 residues. The CDR3 loop is CASSDIDSNTEAFF. DNA for the CDR3: TGTGCCAGCAGTGACATAGACTCGAACACTGAAGCTTTCTTT.

The V gene is TRBV5-4, the J gene TRBJ2-2, with TRBD1 identical over 7 bases. The junction had 9 bases not matched to a gene; V was cut back by 6 bases and J by 4 bases. CDR1 is SGHNT and CDR2 is YYREEE in the germline V gene (reference sequence). This CDR3 comprises 15 residues. CDR3 residues: CASTFDRAVTGELFF. The CDR3 DNA reads as TGTGCCAGCACCTTTGACAGGGCGGTCACCGGGGAGCTGTTTTTT.

The V gene is TRBV5-6, the J gene TRBJ2-3; D remains ambiguous. Germline V gene data show CDR1 as SGHDT and CDR2 as YYEEEE. CDR3 size: 15 residues. V lost 3 bases and J 0 bases, leaving 11 bases between the germline ends. CDR3 region: CASSYDAVSTDTQYF. The CDR3 nucleotides read TGTGCCAGCAGCTACGATGCGGTCAGCACAGATACGCAGTATTTT.

This chain uses TRBV10-1 with TRBJ2-2; TRBD1 matches at 8 bases. The CDR3 is 14 amino acids. Germline trimming cut 8 bases from V and 4 bases from J; bases unmatched to any gene: 6. The V gene's germline CDR1 is WNHNN and CDR2 SYGVQD (reference sequence). The CDR3 DNA is TGCGCCAGCGGAGGACAGGGAGGCACCGGGGAGCTGTTTTTT. This translates into CASGGQGGTGELFF.

The V call is TRBV7-2, the J call TRBJ2-7; TRBD2 agrees at 11 bases. Trimming at V came to 3 bases and at J to 3 bases, leaving 4 bases not matched to a gene. The CDR3 sequence is 15 residues long. CDR1 and CDR2 (germline): SGHTA, FQGNSA. CDR3 in DNA: TGTGCCAGCAGCTTCGTAGCGGGGGGGAACTACGAGCAGTACTTC. Protein: CASSFVAGGNYEQYF. Drawing the rest from reference TRBV7-2 and TRBJ2-7, the complete variable domain is GAGVSQSPSNKVTEKGKDVELRCDPISGHTALYWYRQSLGQGLEFLIYFQGNSAPDKSGLPSDRFSAERTGGSVSTLTIQRTQQEDSAVYLCASSFVAGGNYEQYFGPGTRLTVT.

This chain connects TRBV7-2 to TRBJ2-7, with D tentatively TRBD2 (5 bases). Germline CDR1 reads SGHTA; CDR2 reads FQGNSA. This CDR3 is 13 amino acids long. V lost 5 bases to trimming and J lost 8 bases, with 16 bases between them. The CDR3 is CASSPLRGYKQYF. In DNA form, the CDR3 reads TGTGCCAGCAGCCCCCTTCGAGGGTACAAGCAGTACTTC.

This chain joins TRBV6-1 and TRBJ1-2; D might be TRBD1 (6 bases). The germline CDR1 and CDR2 sequences are MNHNS and SASEGT. V was pared by 4 bases and J by 1 base, with 19 bases between. The CDR3 has 17 amino acids. The chain's CDR3 is CASSGAPGTQINYGYTF. The CDR3 region has the DNA TGTGCCAGCAGTGGGGCACCCGGGACACAAATTAACTATGGCTACACCTTC.

This sequence joins TRBV2 and TRBJ1-1; tentatively, D is TRBD1 (6 bases). This CDR3 spans 16 amino acids. Trimming removed 2 bases at V and 4 bases at J, with 17 bases between. CDR1 SNHLY and CDR2 FYNNEI come from the germline V gene. CDR3 bases: TGTGCCAGCAGTGAATACGTCAGGGAAGGGGGCACTGAAGCTTTCTTT. Its translation: CASSEYVREGGTEAFF.

This clone showed up just a few times. V gene TRBV5-5 combines with J gene TRBJ2-7; D is undetermined. Trimming cost V 2 bases and J 0 bases, with 12 bases left between them. Germline CDR1 reads SGHKS; CDR2 reads YYEKEE (reference sequence). The CDR3 consists of 15 residues. CDR3 residues: CASSFSPGPSYEQYF. CDR3 in DNA: TGTGCCAGCAGCTTTTCCCCTGGCCCCTCCTACGAGCAGTACTTC.

The rearrangement joins TRBV6-5 to TRBJ1-2; 7 bases fit TRBD1. Germline CDR1 is MNHEY and CDR2 is SVGAGI. Germline trimming cut 7 bases from V and 4 bases from J; bases unmatched to any gene: 0. This CDR3 has 11 amino acids. The CDR3 here is CASTGGYGYTF. DNA of the CDR3: TGTGCCAGCACAGGGGGCTATGGCTACACCTTC.

The V call is TRBV7-2, the J call TRBJ2-7; D might be TRBD2 (5 bases). CDR1 is SGHTA, CDR2 FQGNSA, per germline. There are 15 residues in the CDR3. The V gene lost 1 base and the J gene lost 7 bases, with 17 bases spanning the gap. The CDR3 bases are TGTGCCAGCAGCTTAGACCGACGGAGGTTCGGGGAGCAGTACTTC. Translation gives CASSLDRRRFGEQYF. The variable domain in full, with the rest retrieved from reference TRBV7-2 and TRBJ2-7, is GAGVSQSPSNKVTEKGKDVELRCDPISGHTALYWYRQSLGQGLEFLIYFQGNSAPDKSGLPSDRFSAERTGGSVSTLTIQRTQQEDSAVYLCASSLDRRRFGEQYFGPGTRLTVT.

This clone was seen only once. The rearrangement links TRBV2 to TRBJ2-1, with D possibly TRBD2 on 5 matching bases. Trimming removed 7 bases at V and 3 bases at J, with 13 bases between. Per germline, CDR1 SNHLY and CDR2 FYNNEI. The CDR3 extends over 14 amino acids. The CDR3 spells CASINDYVYNEQFF. CDR3 DNA: TGTGCCAGCATTAACGACTACGTCTACAATGAGCAGTTCTTC.

This chain joins TRBV10-3 and TRBJ2-7, with 7 bases matching TRBD2. The CDR3 loop spans 16 amino acids. The germline V gene encodes CDR1 ENHRY and CDR2 SYGVKD. Trimming at V came to 3 bases and at J to 3 bases, leaving 11 bases not matched to a gene. The CDR3 DNA reads as TGTGCCATCAGTGAAGGGAGGGGCCAGATAGACTACGAGCAGTACTTC. Protein sequence: CAISEGRGQIDYEQYF.

The CDR3 region is CASSLSGRRIFSEQYF. The DNA of the CDR3 is TGTGCCAGCAGTCTCTCCGGGAGGAGGATCTTCTCGGAGCAGTACTTC. J is TRBJ2-7 and V is TRBV28; TRBD2 matches at 7 bases. The CDR3 totals 16 residues. Trimming took 5 bases from V and 7 from J; bases not matched to a gene: 17. CDR1 and CDR2 from the germline V gene are MDHEN and SYDVKM.